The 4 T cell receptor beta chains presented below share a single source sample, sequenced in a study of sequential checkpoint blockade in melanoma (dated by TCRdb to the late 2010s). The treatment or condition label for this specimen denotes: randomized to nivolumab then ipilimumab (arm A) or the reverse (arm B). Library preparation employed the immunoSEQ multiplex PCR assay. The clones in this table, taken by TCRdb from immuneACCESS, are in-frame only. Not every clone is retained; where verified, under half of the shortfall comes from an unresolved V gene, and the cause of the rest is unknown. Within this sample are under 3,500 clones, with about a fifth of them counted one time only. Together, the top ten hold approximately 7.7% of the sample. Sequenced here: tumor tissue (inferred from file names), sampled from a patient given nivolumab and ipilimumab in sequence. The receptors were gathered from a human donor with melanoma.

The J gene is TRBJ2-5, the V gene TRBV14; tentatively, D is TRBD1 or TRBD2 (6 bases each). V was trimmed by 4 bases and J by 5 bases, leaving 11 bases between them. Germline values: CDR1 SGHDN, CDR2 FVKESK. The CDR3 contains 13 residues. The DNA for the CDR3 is TGTGCCAGCAGCCGGGGGGCTAGCGAGACCCAGTACTTC. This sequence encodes CASSRGASETQYF.

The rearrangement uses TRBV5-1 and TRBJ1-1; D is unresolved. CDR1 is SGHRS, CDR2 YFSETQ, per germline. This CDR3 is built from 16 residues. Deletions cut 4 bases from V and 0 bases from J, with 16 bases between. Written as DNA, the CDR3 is TGCGCCAGCAGCCCGACATTGGCGGGGATGAACACTGAAGCTTTCTTT. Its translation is CASSPTLAGMNTEAFF.

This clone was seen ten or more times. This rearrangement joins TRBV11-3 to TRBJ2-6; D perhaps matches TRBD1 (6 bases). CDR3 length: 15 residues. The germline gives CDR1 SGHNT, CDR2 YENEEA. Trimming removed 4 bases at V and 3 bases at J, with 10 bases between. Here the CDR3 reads CASSSTGYGANVLTF. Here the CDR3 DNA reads TGTGCCAGCAGCTCAACAGGGTATGGGGCCAACGTCCTGACTTTC.

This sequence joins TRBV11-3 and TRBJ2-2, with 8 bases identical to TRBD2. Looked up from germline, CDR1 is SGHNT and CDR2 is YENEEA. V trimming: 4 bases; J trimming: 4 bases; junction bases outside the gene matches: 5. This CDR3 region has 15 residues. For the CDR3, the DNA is TGTGCCAGCAGCTCGGGCAGCGGGAGCACCGGGGAGCTGTTTTTT. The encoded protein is CASSSGSGSTGELFF.